Listed below are T cell receptor beta chains from one sample, sequenced in a study of blood T cell repertoires in COVID-19. Here immunoSEQ multiplex PCR was the method, and the copy in TCRdb shows in-frame clones only, minus some. The data contain tens of thousands of clones, 65% to 85% of them singletons. Specimen: peripheral blood. These receptors were collected from a human donor with active or convalescent COVID-19. The donor label of this sample is uncertain. Each CDR3 is given with its conserved first and last residue. A D gene is named only where the DNA matches it firmly. Clone sizes are given selectively: once, few, many, or a class where the clone is expanded.

v_call: TRBV27
j_call: TRBJ1-1
clone_size: NA
d_call: NA
cdr3_aa: CASSSAGIVHTEAFF
cdr3_nt: TGTGCCAGCAGTTCGGCGGGGATTGTTCACACTGAAGCTTTCTTT

v_call: TRBV7-2
j_call: TRBJ2-5
clone_size: NA
d_call: NA
cdr3_aa: CASSLNEETQYF
cdr3_nt: TGTGCCAGCAGCTTAAACGAGGAGACCCAGTACTTC

v_call: TRBV4-1
j_call: TRBJ2-1
clone_size: NA
d_call: NA
cdr3_aa: CASSPRRGARDEQFF
cdr3_nt: TGCGCCAGCAGCCCCCGCAGGGGGGCGCGAGATGAGCAGTTCTTC

v_call: TRBV3-1/TRBV3-2
j_call: TRBJ2-5
clone_size: NA
d_call: NA
cdr3_aa: CASSRRLAGGQETQYF
cdr3_nt: TGTGCCAGCAGCCGTAGATTGGCTGGAGGGCAAGAGACCCAGTACTTC

v_call: TRBV7-8
j_call: TRBJ1-1
clone_size: NA
d_call: TRBD1
cdr3_aa: CASSFGQANMNTEAFF
cdr3_nt: TGTGCCAGCAGCTTCGGACAGGCAAACATGAACACTGAAGCTTTCTTT

v_call: TRBV30
j_call: TRBJ2-5
clone_size: NA
d_call: TRBD1
cdr3_aa: CASDRGTQYF
cdr3_nt: TGTGCCTCGGACAGGGGGACCCAGTACTTC

v_call: TRBV24-1
j_call: TRBJ2-1
clone_size: NA
d_call: TRBD1
cdr3_aa: CATSKRTGYNEQFF
cdr3_nt: TGTGCCACCAGTAAGCGGACAGGCTACAATGAGCAGTTCTTC

v_call: TRBV5-4
j_call: TRBJ2-2
clone_size: once
d_call: TRBD1
cdr3_aa: CASRPGFEQGAKFVGELFF
cdr3_nt: TGTGCCAGCAGGCCGGGATTTGAACAGGGGGCTAAGTTCGTCGGGGAGCTGTTTTTT

v_call: TRBV7-3
j_call: TRBJ2-1
clone_size: many
d_call: TRBD1
cdr3_aa: CASSYGQGASNEQFF
cdr3_nt: TGTGCCAGCAGTTACGGACAGGGGGCGAGTAATGAGCAGTTCTTC

v_call: TRBV19
j_call: TRBJ1-5
clone_size: NA
d_call: TRBD1
cdr3_aa: CASSRGQGGNQPQHF
cdr3_nt: TGTGCCAGTAGTAGGGGACAGGGGGGCAATCAGCCCCAGCATTTT

v_call: TRBV5-5
j_call: TRBJ1-6
clone_size: NA
d_call: NA
cdr3_aa: CASSPVTGGDSPLHF
cdr3_nt: TGTGCCAGCAGCCCCGTGACGGGGGGGGATTCACCCCTCCACTTT

v_call: TRBV2
j_call: TRBJ2-5
clone_size: once
d_call: TRBD2
cdr3_aa: CASSGTSGRQETQYF
cdr3_nt: TGTGCCAGCAGCGGGACTAGCGGGAGGCAAGAGACCCAGTACTTC

v_call: TRBV11-2
j_call: TRBJ2-5
clone_size: NA
d_call: NA
cdr3_aa: CASSRGAGETQYF
cdr3_nt: TGTGCCAGCAGCCGGGGGGCAGGGGAGACCCAGTACTTC

v_call: TRBV12-3/TRBV12-4
j_call: TRBJ2-5
clone_size: NA
d_call: NA
cdr3_aa: CASSRGLQTQYF
cdr3_nt: TGTGCCAGCAGCCGGGGACTCCAGACCCAGTACTTC

v_call: TRBV4-3
j_call: TRBJ1-6
clone_size: NA
d_call: NA
cdr3_aa: CASSQNAGAIVNSPLHF
cdr3_nt: TGCGCCAGCAGCCAAAATGCGGGGGCTATAGTTAATTCACCCCTCCACTTT

v_call: TRBV4-3
j_call: TRBJ2-3
clone_size: NA
d_call: TRBD2
cdr3_aa: CASSRYSGNTDTQYF
cdr3_nt: TGCGCCAGCAGCCGATATAGCGGGAACACAGATACGCAGTATTTT

v_call: TRBV28
j_call: TRBJ2-7
clone_size: once
d_call: NA
cdr3_aa: CASSSSGREQYF
cdr3_nt: TGTGCCAGCAGCTCGTCTGGGAGGGAGCAGTACTTC

v_call: TRBV6-2/TRBV6-3
j_call: TRBJ1-2
clone_size: NA
d_call: NA
cdr3_aa: CASSYSMADGYTF
cdr3_nt: TGTGCCAGCAGTTACTCGATGGCAGATGGCTACACCTTC